Described below is a single TCR beta chain sequence and its context. At one end, the junction sequence differs from germline, possibly due to a read error. The sample belongs to a study of CD4 and CD8 cells across lung adenocarcinoma regions. TCRdb reprocessed the PCR reads via MiXCR and lists one record per CDR3 protein. Of 6,100 or so distinct CDR3 sequences listed, roughly 50% are singletons. Germline CDR1 reads MRHNA; CDR2 reads SNTAGT. CDR3 length: 14 amino acids. Donors had localized lung adenocarcinoma, a non-small cell lung cancer. V is TRBV6-4 and J is TRBJ2-3; TRBD1 matches at 8 bases. The sequencing input was CD4+ T cells from the center of a lung tumor. The receptor was derived from a female donor with lung adenocarcinoma. The CD4 and CD8 labels of this study may be unreliable. CDR3 DNA sequence: TGTGCGGGCAGCGGACAGGGTGGGACAGATACGCAGTACTTT. This codes for CAGSGQGGTDTQYF.